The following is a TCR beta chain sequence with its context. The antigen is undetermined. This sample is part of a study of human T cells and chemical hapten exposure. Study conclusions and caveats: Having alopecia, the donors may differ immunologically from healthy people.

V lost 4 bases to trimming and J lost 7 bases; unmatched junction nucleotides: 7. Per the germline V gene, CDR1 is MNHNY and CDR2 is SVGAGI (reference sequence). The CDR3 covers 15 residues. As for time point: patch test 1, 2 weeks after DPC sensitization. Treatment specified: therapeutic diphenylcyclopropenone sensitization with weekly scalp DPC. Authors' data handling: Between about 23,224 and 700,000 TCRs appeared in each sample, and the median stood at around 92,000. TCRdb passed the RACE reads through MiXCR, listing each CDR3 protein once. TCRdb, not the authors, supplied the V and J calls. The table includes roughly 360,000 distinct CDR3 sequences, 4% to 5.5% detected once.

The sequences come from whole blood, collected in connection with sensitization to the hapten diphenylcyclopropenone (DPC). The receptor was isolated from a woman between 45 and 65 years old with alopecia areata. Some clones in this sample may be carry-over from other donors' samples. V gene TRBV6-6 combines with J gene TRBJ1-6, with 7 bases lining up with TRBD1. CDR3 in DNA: TGTGCCAGCAGTTCCCAGGGGGTCGGGAATTCACCCCTCCACTTT. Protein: CASSSQGVGNSPLHF.